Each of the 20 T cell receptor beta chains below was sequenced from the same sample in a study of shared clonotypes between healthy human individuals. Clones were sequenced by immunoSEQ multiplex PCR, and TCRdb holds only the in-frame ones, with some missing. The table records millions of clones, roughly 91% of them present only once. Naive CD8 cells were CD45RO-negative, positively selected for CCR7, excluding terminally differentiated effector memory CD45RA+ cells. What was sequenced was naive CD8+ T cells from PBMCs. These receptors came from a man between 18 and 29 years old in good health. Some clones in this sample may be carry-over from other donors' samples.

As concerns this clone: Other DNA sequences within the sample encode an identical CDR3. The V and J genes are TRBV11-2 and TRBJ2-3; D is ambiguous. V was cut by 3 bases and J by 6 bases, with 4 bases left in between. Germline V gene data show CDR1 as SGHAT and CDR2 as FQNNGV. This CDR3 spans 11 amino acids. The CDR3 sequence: CASSLGDTQYF. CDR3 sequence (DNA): TGTGCCAGCAGCTTGGGGGATACGCAGTATTTT.

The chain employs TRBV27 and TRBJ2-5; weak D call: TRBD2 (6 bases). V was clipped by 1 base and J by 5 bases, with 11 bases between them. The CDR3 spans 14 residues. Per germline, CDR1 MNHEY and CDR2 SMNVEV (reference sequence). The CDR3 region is CASSLYSGAETQYF. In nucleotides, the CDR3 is TGTGCCAGCAGTTTATACTCGGGAGCGGAGACCCAGTACTTC.

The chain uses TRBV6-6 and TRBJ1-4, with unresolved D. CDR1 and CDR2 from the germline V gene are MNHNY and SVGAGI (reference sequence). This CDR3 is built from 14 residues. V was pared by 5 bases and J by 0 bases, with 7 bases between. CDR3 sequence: CASSMASTNEKLFF. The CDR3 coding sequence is TGTGCCAGCAGTATGGCTTCAACTAATGAAAAACTGTTTTTT.

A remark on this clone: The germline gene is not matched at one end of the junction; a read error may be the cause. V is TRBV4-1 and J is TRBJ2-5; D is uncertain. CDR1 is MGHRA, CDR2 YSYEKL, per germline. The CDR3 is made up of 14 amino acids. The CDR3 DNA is TGCGCCAGCAGCCAAGATCCCTACCATGAGACCCAGTACTTC. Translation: CASSQDPYHETQYF.

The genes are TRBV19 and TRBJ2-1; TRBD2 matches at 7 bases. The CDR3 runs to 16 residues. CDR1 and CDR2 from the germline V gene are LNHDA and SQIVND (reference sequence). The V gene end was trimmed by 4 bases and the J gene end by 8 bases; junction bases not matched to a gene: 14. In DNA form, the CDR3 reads TGTGCCAGTAGTAGTTGGGGAGGGCTCCTTAGGGATGAGCAGTTCTTC. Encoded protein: CASSSWGGLLRDEQFF.

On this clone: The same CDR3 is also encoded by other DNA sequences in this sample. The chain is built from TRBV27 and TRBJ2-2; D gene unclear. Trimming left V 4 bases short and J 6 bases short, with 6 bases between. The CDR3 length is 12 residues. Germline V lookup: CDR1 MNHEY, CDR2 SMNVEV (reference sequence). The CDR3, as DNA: TGTGCCAGCAGTTCACTTTCCGGGGAGCTGTTTTTT. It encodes CASSSLSGELFF.

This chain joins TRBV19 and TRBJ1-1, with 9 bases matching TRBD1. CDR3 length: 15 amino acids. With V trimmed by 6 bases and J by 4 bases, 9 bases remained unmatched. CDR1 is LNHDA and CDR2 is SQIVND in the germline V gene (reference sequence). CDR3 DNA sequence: TGTGCCAGTAGCTACGGACAGGGGTGGTCCACTGAAGCTTTCTTT. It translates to CASSYGQGWSTEAFF.

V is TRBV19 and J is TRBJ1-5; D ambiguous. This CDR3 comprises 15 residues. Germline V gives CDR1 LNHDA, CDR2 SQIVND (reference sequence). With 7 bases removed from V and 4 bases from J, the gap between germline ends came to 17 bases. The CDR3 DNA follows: TGTGCCAGTATTAGGAGGGTCGACACTAATCAGCCCCAGCATTTT. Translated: CASIRRVDTNQPQHF.

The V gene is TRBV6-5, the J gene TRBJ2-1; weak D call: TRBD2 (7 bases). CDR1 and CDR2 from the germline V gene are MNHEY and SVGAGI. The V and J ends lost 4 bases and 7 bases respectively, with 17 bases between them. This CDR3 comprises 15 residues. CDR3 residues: CASSSRGGVANEQFF. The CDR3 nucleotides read TGTGCCAGCAGTTCCAGAGGGGGGGTTGCAAATGAGCAGTTCTTC.

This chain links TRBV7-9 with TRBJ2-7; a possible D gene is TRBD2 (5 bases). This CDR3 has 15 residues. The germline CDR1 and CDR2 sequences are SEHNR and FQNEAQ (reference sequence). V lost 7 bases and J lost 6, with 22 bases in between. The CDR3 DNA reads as TGTGCCAGCACTCCCCGGTCCCTCCTAGAGGGCGAGCAGTACTTC. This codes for CASTPRSLLEGEQYF.

The CDR3 bases are TGTGCCAGCAGTGGGGCCGGGACAGCTTACGAGCAGTACTTC. It is translated as CASSGAGTAYEQYF. V is TRBV25-1 and J is TRBJ2-7; TRBD1 matches 7 bases. Germline-derived CDR1 and CDR2 are MGHDK and SYGVNS. J gave up 4 bases and V 4 bases, and 7 bases lay outside the gene matches. The CDR3 totals 14 residues.

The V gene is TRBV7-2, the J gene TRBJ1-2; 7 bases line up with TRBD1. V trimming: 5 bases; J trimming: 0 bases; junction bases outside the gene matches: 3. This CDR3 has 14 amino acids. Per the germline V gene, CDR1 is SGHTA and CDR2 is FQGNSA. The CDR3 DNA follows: TGTGCCAGCAGCCATGACAGGGCTAACTATGGCTACACCTTC. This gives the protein CASSHDRANYGYTF.

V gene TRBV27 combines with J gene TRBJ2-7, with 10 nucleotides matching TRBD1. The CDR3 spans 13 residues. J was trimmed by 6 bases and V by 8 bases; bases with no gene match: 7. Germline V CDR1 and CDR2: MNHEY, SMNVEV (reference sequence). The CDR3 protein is CASVGGTGVEQYF. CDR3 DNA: TGTGCCAGCGTAGGCGGGACAGGGGTCGAGCAGTACTTC.

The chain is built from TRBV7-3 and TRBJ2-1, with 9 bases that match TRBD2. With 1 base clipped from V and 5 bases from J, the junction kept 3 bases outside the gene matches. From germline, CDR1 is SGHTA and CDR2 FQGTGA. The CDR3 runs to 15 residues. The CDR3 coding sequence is TGTGCCAGCAGCTTAATTCCTAGCGGGAACAATGAGCAGTTCTTC. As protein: CASSLIPSGNNEQFF.

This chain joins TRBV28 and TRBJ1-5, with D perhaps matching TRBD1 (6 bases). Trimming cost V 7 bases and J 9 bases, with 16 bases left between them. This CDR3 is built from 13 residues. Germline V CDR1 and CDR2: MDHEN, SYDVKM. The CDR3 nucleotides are TGTGCCAGCAACGGGGGGCCCACCCGGCCCCAGCATTTT. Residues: CASNGGPTRPQHF.

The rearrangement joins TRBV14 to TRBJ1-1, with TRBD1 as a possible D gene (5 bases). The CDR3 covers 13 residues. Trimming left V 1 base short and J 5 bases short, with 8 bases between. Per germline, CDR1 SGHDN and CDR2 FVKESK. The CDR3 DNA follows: TGTGCCAGCAGCCAAGGCAGGGTTACTGAAGCTTTCTTT. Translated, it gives CASSQGRVTEAFF. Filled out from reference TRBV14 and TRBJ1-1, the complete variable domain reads EAGVTQFPSHSVIEKGQTVTLRCDPISGHDNLYWYRRVMGKEIKFLLHFVKESKQDESGMPNNRFLAERTGGTYSTLKVQPAELEDSGVYFCASSQGRVTEAFFGQGTRLTVV.

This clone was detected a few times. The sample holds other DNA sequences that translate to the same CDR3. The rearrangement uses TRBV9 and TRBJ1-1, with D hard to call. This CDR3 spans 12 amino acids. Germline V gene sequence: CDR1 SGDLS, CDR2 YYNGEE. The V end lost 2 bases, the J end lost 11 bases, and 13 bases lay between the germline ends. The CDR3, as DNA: TGTGCCAGCAGCGTTGGACCCGGCGAGGCTTTCTTT. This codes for CASSVGPGEAFF.

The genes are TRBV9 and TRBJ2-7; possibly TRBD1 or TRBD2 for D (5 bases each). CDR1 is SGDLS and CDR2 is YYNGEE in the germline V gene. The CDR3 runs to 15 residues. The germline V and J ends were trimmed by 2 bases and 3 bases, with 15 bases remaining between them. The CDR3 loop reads CASSVGVEVFYEQYF. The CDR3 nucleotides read TGTGCCAGCAGCGTGGGGGTGGAAGTCTTCTACGAGCAGTACTTC.

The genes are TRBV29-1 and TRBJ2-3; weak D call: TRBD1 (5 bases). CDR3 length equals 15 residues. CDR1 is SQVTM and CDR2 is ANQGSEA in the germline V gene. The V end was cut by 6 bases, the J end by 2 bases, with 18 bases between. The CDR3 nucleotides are TGCAGCGTCTCAGGACAAATTTTATCCACAGATACGCAGTATTTT. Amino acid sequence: CSVSGQILSTDTQYF.

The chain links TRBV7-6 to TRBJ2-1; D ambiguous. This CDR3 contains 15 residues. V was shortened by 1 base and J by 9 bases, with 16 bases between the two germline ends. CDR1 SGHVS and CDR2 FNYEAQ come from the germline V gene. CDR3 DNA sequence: TGTGCCAGCAGCTTAGACCCTCAACTCCTAAGTGAGCAGTTCTTC. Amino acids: CASSLDPQLLSEQFF. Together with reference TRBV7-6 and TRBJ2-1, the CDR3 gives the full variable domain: GAGVSQSPRYKVTKRGQDVALRCDPISGHVSLYWYRQALGQGPEFLTYFNYEAQQDKSGLPNDRFSAERPEGSISTLTIQRTEQRDSAMYRCASSLDPQLLSEQFFGPGTRLTVL.